Here is one T cell receptor (beta chain) with its context. Per the original data handling: The authors estimated nucleated cell counts from reference gene primer amplification. Only in-frame clones appear in the TCRdb table, and some are missing; sequencing was by immunoSEQ multiplex PCR. V and J calls and clone size are copied from that table; D and trimming were computed from the DNA. The table has some 240,000 clones, over 75% seen once; the top ten hold 2.4%. The data originate from a study of blood T cell repertoires in COVID-19. Background on the study: Sites in the United States, Italy and Spain provided acute and convalescent COVID-19 samples.

Trimming removed 0 bases at V and 5 bases at J, with 13 bases between. This CDR3 contains 15 residues. Germline V gene sequence: CDR1 LGHDT, CDR2 YNNKEL (reference sequence). It was during active infection that Seattle patients were enrolled and then longitudinally followed. The receptor's source is a woman aged 65 to 85 with COVID-19, enrolled during active disease. The rearrangement uses TRBV3-1 (or the pseudogene TRBV3-2) and TRBJ2-5, with a possible D match to TRBD1 (6 bases). Material for sequencing was peripheral blood. The CDR3 sequence is CASSQDRGGAETQYF. DNA for the CDR3: TGTGCCAGCAGCCAAGATCGAGGGGGAGCCGAGACCCAGTACTTC.